These 18 T cell receptor beta chains originate from one sample sequenced in a study of response to subunit inactivated influenza vaccine. From the RT-PCR reads, TCRdb called clonotypes with MiXCR, one entry per CDR3 protein. The repertoire holds approximately 700,000 distinct CDR3 sequences, with about 15% as singletons. This specimen was PBMCs from blood, taken about 14 days before vaccination. These receptors came from a man aged 45-65 years who received an inactivated influenza vaccine.

The chain couples TRBV5-1 to TRBJ2-5; D possibly corresponds to TRBD1 (6 bases). The CDR3 has 14 residues. Germline CDR1 is SGHRS and CDR2 is YFSETQ. Trimming stripped 7 bases from V and 3 bases from J, with 16 bases between. CDR3 coding DNA: TGCGCCAGCGGAACAGGGAGCAGCGAAGAGACCCAGTACTTC. Residues: CASGTGSSEETQYF.

This clonotype was observed a handful of times. The chain is built from TRBV24-1 and TRBJ2-1; the D gene is possibly TRBD2 (5 bases). The ends were cut back, 5 bases at V and 1 base at J, with 11 bases in the middle. This CDR3 contains 15 residues. Per germline, CDR1 KGHDR and CDR2 SFDVKD. This chain's CDR3 is CATSVETNSYNEQFF. CDR3 bases: TGTGCCACCAGTGTTGAGACTAATTCCTACAATGAGCAGTTCTTC.

A single count supports this clonotype. V is TRBV10-3 and J is TRBJ2-3; 7 bases agree with TRBD2. V was clipped by 1 base and J by 2 bases; unmatched bases: 6. Germline V lookup: CDR1 ENHRY, CDR2 SYGVKD. The CDR3 contains 16 residues. This CDR3 is CAISELSGGNTDTQYF. The CDR3 coding sequence is TGTGCCATCAGTGAGTTGTCGGGGGGAAACACAGATACGCAGTATTTT.

This clonotype has at least ten counts. This rearrangement joins TRBV30 to TRBJ2-5; D remains unclear. The CDR3 loop spans 11 amino acids. Germline V CDR1 and CDR2: GTSNPN, SVGIG (reference sequence). The germline V and J ends were trimmed by 2 bases and 5 bases, with 6 bases remaining between them. CDR3 amino acids: CAWSTRETQYF. CDR3 in DNA: TGTGCCTGGAGTACGCGGGAGACCCAGTACTTC.

The chain links TRBV6-5 to TRBJ2-3, with D possibly being TRBD1 or TRBD2 (5 bases each). This CDR3 has 14 amino acids. Germline-derived CDR1 and CDR2 are MNHEY and SVGAGI. Trimming left V 2 bases short and J 6 bases short, with 12 bases between. The CDR3 reads CASSYRDVGDTQYF. The CDR3 DNA sequence: TGTGCCAGCAGTTACCGGGACGTAGGGGATACGCAGTATTTT.

The genes are TRBV7-2 and TRBJ2-3; possible D gene TRBD1, 5 bases. V was cut by 6 bases and J by 2 bases, with 15 bases left in between. Germline V CDR1 and CDR2: SGHTA, FQGNSA. This CDR3 spans 15 amino acids. The CDR3, as DNA: TGTGCCAGCAGTCCAAGGGGTTATTTCACAGATACGCAGTATTTT. Translated: CASSPRGYFTDTQYF.

The chain uses TRBV5-1 and TRBJ2-3; D may be TRBD1 (6 bases). The CDR3 extends over 15 amino acids. V lost 3 bases to trimming and J lost 0 bases, with 11 bases between them. Looked up from germline, CDR1 is SGHRS and CDR2 is YFSETQ. The CDR3 here is CASSWGTPSTDTQYF. The CDR3 nucleotides read TGCGCCAGCAGCTGGGGGACACCTAGCACAGATACGCAGTATTTT.

This clonotype turned up a few times. The rearrangement uses TRBV10-3 and TRBJ1-6; 7 bases line up with TRBD1. The germline V gene has CDR1 ENHRY and CDR2 SYGVKD. The CDR3 totals 14 residues. Trimming at V came to 3 bases and at J to 11 bases, leaving 7 bases not matched to a gene. DNA for the CDR3: TGTGCCATCAGTGAAAGGGACAGTTACACACCCCTCCACTTT. Translation: CAISERDSYTPLHF.

V gene TRBV20-1 combines with J gene TRBJ2-7; no clear D. Germline CDR1 and CDR2: DFQATT and SNEGSKA (reference sequence). Deletions cut 0 bases from V and 3 bases from J, with 6 bases between. The CDR3 runs 12 residues. CDR3 residues: CSARELFYEQYF. Here the CDR3 DNA reads TGCAGTGCTAGAGAGTTGTTCTACGAGCAGTACTTC.

V is TRBV18 and J is TRBJ2-1; TRBD2 agrees at 10 bases. The V and J ends lost 1 base and 4 bases, in that order; junction bases with no gene match: 7. In germline, CDR1 is KGHSH, CDR2 LQKENI. The CDR3 loop spans 17 amino acids. The CDR3 coding sequence is TGTGCCAGCTCACCACGGACTAGCGGAATCGGATACAATGAGCAGTTCTTC. Its translation is CASSPRTSGIGYNEQFF. The full variable domain, completed using reference TRBV18 and TRBJ2-1, is NAGVMQNPRHLVRRRGQEARLRCSPMKGHSHVYWYRQLPEEGLKFMVYLQKENIIDESGMPKERFSAEFPKEGPSILRIQQVVRGDSAAYFCASSPRTSGIGYNEQFFGPGTRLTVL.

This clonotype was observed at least ten times. CDR3 protein: CASSPWVRRTDTQYF. The DNA of the CDR3 is TGTGCCAGCAGCCCCTGGGTCCGCCGCACAGATACGCAGTATTTT. This sequence joins TRBV6-1 and TRBJ2-3, with D unresolved. Germline V CDR1 and CDR2: MNHNS, SASEGT. This CDR3 contains 15 residues. The ends were cut back, 6 bases at V and 1 base at J, with 14 bases in the middle.

This clonotype was counted only a few times. The CDR3: CASSLAIQGSNEQFF. In DNA, the CDR3 is TGTGCCAGCAGCTTAGCCATACAGGGTTCGAATGAGCAGTTCTTC. The chain is built from TRBV7-2 and TRBJ2-1; the D gene is possibly TRBD1 (6 bases). There are 15 residues in the CDR3. Germline assignment: CDR1 SGHTA and CDR2 FQGNSA. V was shortened by 0 bases and J by 7 bases, with 13 bases between the two germline ends.

The chain has TRBV20-1 and TRBJ2-7; D unresolved. This CDR3 comprises 11 residues. Germline assignment: CDR1 DFQATT and CDR2 SNEGSKA (reference sequence). Between the trimmed V and J ends, which lost 6 bases and 0 bases, there was a span of 6 bases. This CDR3 reads CSARPSYEQYF. DNA of the CDR3: TGCAGTGCGCGGCCCTCCTACGAGCAGTACTTC.

A few counts support this clonotype. In DNA, the CDR3 is TGCAGTGCTAGAGCCATCACTAGCGGGAGGACCTACGAGCAGTACTTC. This translates into CSARAITSGRTYEQYF. The chain recombines TRBV20-1 with TRBJ2-7, with TRBD2 identical over 12 bases. Trimming cost V 1 base and J 2 bases; bases outside gene matches: 6. The CDR3 loop spans 16 amino acids. Germline CDR1 and CDR2: DFQATT and SNEGSKA (reference sequence).

The rearrangement joins TRBV27 to TRBJ2-3; TRBD2 matches at 12 bases. CDR1 is MNHEY, CDR2 SMNVEV, per germline (reference sequence). The length of the CDR3 is 16 residues. The J segment lost 2 bases and the V segment lost 6 bases, leaving 6 bases of the junction unmatched. In DNA form, the CDR3 reads TGTGCCAGCAGCTCAGGACTAGCGGGACTCACAGATACGCAGTATTTT. The encoded protein is CASSSGLAGLTDTQYF.

The genes are TRBV6-6 and TRBJ1-1; 8 bases map to TRBD1. After removal of 2 bases from V and 8 bases from J, the junction contained 1 base not matched to a gene. In germline, CDR1 is MNHNY, CDR2 SVGAGI (reference sequence). The CDR3 length is 12 residues. The CDR3 nucleotides are TGTGCCAGCAGTTACCGGGACAGGGAAGCTTTCTTT. Protein product: CASSYRDREAFF.

This clonotype has at least ten counts. The chain uses TRBV5-1 and TRBJ2-7; D is ambiguous. The CDR3 sequence is 11 residues long. Trimming cost V 6 bases and J 4 bases, with 8 bases left between them. The germline gives CDR1 SGHRS, CDR2 YFSETQ. DNA of the CDR3: TGCGCCAGCAAGAATGAGTACGAGCAGTACTTC. Translated: CASKNEYEQYF.

There are a few counts of this clonotype. The chain uses TRBV2 and TRBJ1-1, with D tentatively TRBD1 (5 bases). The CDR3 loop spans 16 amino acids. The V end lost 5 bases, the J end lost 0 bases, and 16 bases lay between the germline ends. The germline gives CDR1 SNHLY, CDR2 FYNNEI. The chain's CDR3 is CASSFPGLNLNTEAFF. As DNA, the CDR3 is TGTGCCAGCAGTTTCCCGGGACTCAATTTGAACACTGAAGCTTTCTTT.